Following are 14 T cell receptor beta chains from one sample sequenced in a study of control samples from healthy donors and cancer patients. Here immunoSEQ multiplex PCR was the method, and the copy in TCRdb shows in-frame clones only, minus some. The sample consists of 110,000 or so clones, more than 80% of them appearing once. The source material was blood. These receptors came from a man in his fifties in good health.

This chain links TRBV7-2 with TRBJ1-6, with TRBD1 matching 8 bases. V lost 0 bases to trimming and J lost 4 bases; unmatched junction nucleotides: 11. Germline CDR1 reads SGHTA; CDR2 reads FQGNSA. The length of the CDR3 is 19 residues. CDR3 residues: CASSLATITDRGYNSPLHF. DNA of the CDR3: TGTGCCAGCAGCTTAGCCACTATCACCGACAGGGGATATAATTCACCCCTCCACTTT.

The chain has TRBV19 and TRBJ2-2, with D perhaps TRBD2 (5 bases). Germline values: CDR1 LNHDA, CDR2 SQIVND (reference sequence). There are 14 residues in the CDR3. The V and J ends lost 1 base and 6 bases respectively, with 9 bases between them. CDR3 DNA: TGTGCCAGTAGTATAGCGGGATTCGCCGGGGAGCTGTTTTTT. This codes for CASSIAGFAGELFF.

The V and J genes are TRBV6-5 and TRBJ1-2; D is unclear. The CDR3 is 14 amino acids. CDR1 is MNHEY and CDR2 is SVGAGI in the germline V gene. Trimming removed 0 bases from V and 5 bases from J, with 10 bases in between. The CDR3 bases are TGTGCCAGCAGTTACTCCGCCCCTGGTTATGGCTACACCTTC. Residues: CASSYSAPGYGYTF.

V gene TRBV4-2 combines with J gene TRBJ2-4; maybe TRBD1 (6 bases). The ends were cut back, 1 base at V and 3 bases at J, with 19 bases in the middle. The CDR3 is 18 residues long. Germline-derived CDR1 and CDR2 are LGHNA and YNFKEQ. CDR3 bases: TGTGCCAGCAGCCAAGTTCCCCGAGGAGCGACAGGCAAAAACATTCAGTACTTC. Translation gives CASSQVPRGATGKNIQYF.

The genes are TRBV7-9 and TRBJ2-5; unclear D gene. V lost 3 bases to trimming and J lost 4 bases, with 6 bases between them. The CDR3 runs to 12 residues. CDR1 is SEHNR and CDR2 is FQNEAQ in the germline V gene (reference sequence). The CDR3 nucleotides are TGTGCCAGCAGCTTTATATTAGAGACCCAGTACTTC. Translated, it gives CASSFILETQYF. The full variable domain, in which reference TRBV7-9 and TRBJ2-5 provide the parts outside the CDR3, is DTGVSQNPRHKITKRGQNVTFRCDPISEHNRLYWYRQTLGQGPEFLTYFQNEAQLEKSRLLSDRFSAERPKGSFSTLEIQRTEQGDSAMYLCASSFILETQYFGPGTRLLVL.

Remarks on this clone: This CDR3 is also generated by other DNA sequences in the sample. The rearrangement joins TRBV5-1 to TRBJ1-1; tentative D call: TRBD1 (6 bases). V was shortened by 3 bases and J by 3 bases, with 12 bases between the two germline ends. The CDR3 is 14 residues long. CDR1 and CDR2 (germline): SGHRS, YFSETQ. CDR3 amino acids: CASSYRAGDTEAFF. CDR3 in DNA: TGCGCCAGCAGCTATCGAGCAGGGGACACTGAAGCTTTCTTT.

This clone has just a few counts. V and J are TRBV5-4 and TRBJ2-5; D perhaps matches TRBD2 (7 bases). There are 15 residues in the CDR3. Germline CDR1 is SGHNT and CDR2 is YYREEE (reference sequence). V was trimmed by 4 bases and J by 5 bases, leaving 18 bases between them. The CDR3 nucleotides read TGTGCCAGCAGCCGAGCGGCCGGGGGGCGGGAGACCCAGTACTTC. Its translation: CASSRAAGGRETQYF.

The rearrangement joins TRBV7-2 to TRBJ1-1; 8 positions match TRBD1. Germline loops: CDR1 SGHTA, CDR2 FQGNSA. This CDR3 has 16 amino acids. J lost 6 bases, V lost 1 base, and 10 bases had no gene match. CDR3 in amino acids: CASSLGQGALGAEAFF. In DNA form, the CDR3 reads TGTGCCAGCAGCTTAGGGCAGGGGGCGTTAGGAGCTGAAGCTTTCTTT.

V gene TRBV19 combines with J gene TRBJ2-7; 9 bases line up with TRBD1. CDR3 length equals 12 residues. With V trimmed by 5 bases and J by 5 bases, 1 base remained unmatched. From germline, CDR1 is LNHDA and CDR2 SQIVND (reference sequence). This CDR3 reads CASSDRGNEQYF. CDR3 DNA: TGTGCCAGTAGTGACAGGGGGAACGAGCAGTACTTC.

This clone was recorded once. The chain is built from TRBV27 and TRBJ1-5; maybe TRBD1 (6 bases). The CDR3 is 16 residues long. The ends were cut back, 4 bases at V and 0 bases at J, with 13 bases in the middle. CDR1 MNHEY and CDR2 SMNVEV come from the germline V gene (reference sequence). The CDR3: CASSSKTGYSNQPQHF. CDR3 sequence (DNA): TGTGCCAGCAGTTCAAAGACAGGATATAGCAATCAGCCCCAGCATTTT.

The chain links TRBV5-8 to TRBJ1-1; no definite D call. Trimming pared 7 bases from V and 1 base from J, leaving 11 bases between. The CDR3 is 13 amino acids. The V gene's germline CDR1 is SGHTS and CDR2 YDEGEE. The CDR3 DNA is TGTGCCAGCCCCGGGAAAGGGAACACTGAAGCTTTCTTT. Protein: CASPGKGNTEAFF.

The gene calls are TRBV7-2 and TRBJ1-1, with D uncertain. CDR3 length: 15 amino acids. The V end lost 1 base, the J end lost 4 bases, and 13 bases lay between the germline ends. Germline V CDR1 and CDR2: SGHTA, FQGNSA. The CDR3 loop is CASSLVPSSSTEAFF. The DNA of the CDR3 is TGTGCCAGCAGCTTAGTACCCAGCTCTTCCACTGAAGCTTTCTTT.

V usage is TRBV6-5 and J usage is TRBJ2-3, with a possible D match to TRBD2 (7 bases). The germline gives CDR1 MNHEY, CDR2 SVGAGI. Trimming cost V 7 bases and J 5 bases, with 19 bases left between them. The CDR3 has 15 amino acids. The CDR3 DNA reads as TGTGCCAGCAAAAACCCCCGGGGGGCCGTAGATACGCAGTATTTT. It translates to CASKNPRGAVDTQYF.

The chain joins TRBV5-8 to TRBJ1-3; TRBD1 matches 8 bases. CDR1 and CDR2 (germline): SGHTS, YDEGEE. V lost 1 base and J lost 6; bases outside the gene matches: 6. The CDR3 is 15 residues long. CDR3 residues: CASSLLSGGVNTIYF. The CDR3, as DNA: TGTGCCAGCAGCTTGTTGTCAGGGGGCGTAAACACCATATATTTT. Combining the CDR3 with reference TRBV5-8 and TRBJ1-3 gives the whole variable domain EAGVTQSPTHLIKTRGQQATLRCSPISGHTSVYWYQQALGLGLQFLLWYDEGEERNRGNFPPRFSGRQFPNYSSELNVNALELEDSALYLCASSLLSGGVNTIYFGEGSWLTVV.